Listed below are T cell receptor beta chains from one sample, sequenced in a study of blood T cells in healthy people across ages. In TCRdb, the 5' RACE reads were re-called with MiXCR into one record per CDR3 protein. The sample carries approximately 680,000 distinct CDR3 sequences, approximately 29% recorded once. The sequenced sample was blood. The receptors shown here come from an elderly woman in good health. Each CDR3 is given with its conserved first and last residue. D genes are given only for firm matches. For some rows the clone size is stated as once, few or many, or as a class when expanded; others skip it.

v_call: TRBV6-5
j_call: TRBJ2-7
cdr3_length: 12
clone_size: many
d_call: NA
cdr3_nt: TGTGCCAGCAGGCCGGGACCCTACGAGCAGTACTTC
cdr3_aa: CASRPGPYEQYF

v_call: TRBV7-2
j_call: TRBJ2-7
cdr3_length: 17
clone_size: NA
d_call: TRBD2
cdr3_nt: TGTGCCAGCAGCGCCCGACTAGCGGGGGGGCCTTCCTACGAGCAGTACTTC
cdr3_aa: CASSARLAGGPSYEQYF

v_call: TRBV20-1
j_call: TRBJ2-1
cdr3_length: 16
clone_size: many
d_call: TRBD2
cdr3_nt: TGCAGTGCAAACGACGGGACTAGCGGGGGGCACAATGAGCAGTTCTTC
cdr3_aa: CSANDGTSGGHNEQFF

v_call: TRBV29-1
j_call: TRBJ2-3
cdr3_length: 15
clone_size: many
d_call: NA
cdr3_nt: TGCAGCGTTGAAGAGGGGTGGAGTGGCACAGATACGCAGTATTTT
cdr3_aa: CSVEEGWSGTDTQYF

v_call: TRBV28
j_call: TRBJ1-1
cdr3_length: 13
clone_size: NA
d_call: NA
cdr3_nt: TGTGCCAGCAGGCCTCCTAACACCGCTGAAGCTTTCTTT
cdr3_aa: CASRPPNTAEAFF

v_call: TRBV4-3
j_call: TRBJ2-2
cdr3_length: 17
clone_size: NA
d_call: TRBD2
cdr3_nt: TGCGCCAGCAGCCAAGACCTAGCGGGAGGTTGGACCGGGGAGCTGTTTTTT
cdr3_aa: CASSQDLAGGWTGELFF

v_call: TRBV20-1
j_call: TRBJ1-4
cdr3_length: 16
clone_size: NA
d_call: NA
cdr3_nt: TGCAGTGCTAGAGATACCGGTCGCCAGATAAATGAAAAACTGTTTTTT
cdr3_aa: CSARDTGRQINEKLFF

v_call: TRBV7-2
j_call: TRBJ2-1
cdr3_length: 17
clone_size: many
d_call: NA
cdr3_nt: TGTGCCAGCAGCTTAGATCCCACAGGAGGACTGATCAATGAGCAGTTCTTC
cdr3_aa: CASSLDPTGGLINEQFF

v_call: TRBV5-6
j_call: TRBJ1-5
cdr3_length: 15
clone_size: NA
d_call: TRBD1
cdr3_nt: TGTGCCGGCAGCATCCTCACAGGGGGGGGACAGCCCCAGCATTTT
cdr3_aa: CAGSILTGGGQPQHF

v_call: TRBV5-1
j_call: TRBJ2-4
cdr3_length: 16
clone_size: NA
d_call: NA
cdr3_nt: TGCGCCAGTTGTCCGGACTGGTCTCTGGCCAAAAACATTCAGTACTTC
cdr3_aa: CASCPDWSLAKNIQYF

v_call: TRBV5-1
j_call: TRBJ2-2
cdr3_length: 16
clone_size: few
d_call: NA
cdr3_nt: TGCGCCAGCAGCCCTCAGGGACACCCGAACACCGGGGAGCTTTTTTTT
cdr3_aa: CASSPQGHPNTGELFF

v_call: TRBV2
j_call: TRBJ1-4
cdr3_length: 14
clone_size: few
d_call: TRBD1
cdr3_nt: TGTGCCAGCAGTGAGCGGGACAGATACGAAAAACTGTTTTTT
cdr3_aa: CASSERDRYEKLFF

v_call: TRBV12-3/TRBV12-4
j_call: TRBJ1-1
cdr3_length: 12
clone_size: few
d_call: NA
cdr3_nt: TGTGCCAGCAGCCCGGGGAGGACTGAAGCTTTCTTT
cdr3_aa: CASSPGRTEAFF

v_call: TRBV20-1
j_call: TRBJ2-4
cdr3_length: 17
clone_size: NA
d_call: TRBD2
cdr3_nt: TGCAGTGCTAGAGCCCCCGGGGGGGGTGTGGCCAAAAACATTCAGTACTTC
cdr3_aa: CSARAPGGGVAKNIQYF

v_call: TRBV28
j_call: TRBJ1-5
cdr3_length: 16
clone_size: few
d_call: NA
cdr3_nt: TGTGCCAGCAGCTCCCCCCCAGGGCAAAACAATCAGCCCCAGCATTTT
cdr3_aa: CASSSPPGQNNQPQHF

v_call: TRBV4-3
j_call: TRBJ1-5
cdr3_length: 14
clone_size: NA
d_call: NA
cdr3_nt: TGCGCCAGCAGCCAAGATTCAGGGAAACAGCCCCAGCATTTT
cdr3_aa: CASSQDSGKQPQHF

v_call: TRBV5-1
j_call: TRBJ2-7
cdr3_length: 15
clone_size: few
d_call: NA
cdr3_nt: TGCGCCAGCAGCTTGGGAGGGGCAGTGTTCGACGAGCAGTACTTC
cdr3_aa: CASSLGGAVFDEQYF

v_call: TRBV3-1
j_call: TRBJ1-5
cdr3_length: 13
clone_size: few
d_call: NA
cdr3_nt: TGTGCCAGCAGCCCTCCAGGGCTCCAGCCCCAGCATTTT
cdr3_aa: CASSPPGLQPQHF

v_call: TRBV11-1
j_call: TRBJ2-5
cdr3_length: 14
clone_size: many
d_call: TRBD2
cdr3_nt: TGTGCCAGCAGCCCACCGGGCGGGGGAGAGACCCAGTACTTC
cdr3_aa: CASSPPGGGETQYF

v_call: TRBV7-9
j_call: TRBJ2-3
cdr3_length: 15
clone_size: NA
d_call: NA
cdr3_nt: TGTGCCAGCAGCGTGGGGGGCCTTAGCACAGATACGCAGTATTTT
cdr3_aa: CASSVGGLSTDTQYF

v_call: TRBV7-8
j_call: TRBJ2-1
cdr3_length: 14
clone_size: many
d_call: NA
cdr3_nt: TGTGCCAGCAGCTTAGCCATCGGGGTCCATGAGCAGTTCTTC
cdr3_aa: CASSLAIGVHEQFF

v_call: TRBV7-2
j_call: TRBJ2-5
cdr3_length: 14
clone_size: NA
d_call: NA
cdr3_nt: TGTGCCAGCGCCCGGGGCCACTTTCAAGAGACCCAGTACTTC
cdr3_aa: CASARGHFQETQYF

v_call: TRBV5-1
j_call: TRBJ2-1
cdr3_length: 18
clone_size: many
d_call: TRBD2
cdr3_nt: TGCGCCAGCAGCTTAGCCGGGACTAGCGGGGGGGCCGGCAATGAGCAGTTCTTC
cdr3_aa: CASSLAGTSGGAGNEQFF

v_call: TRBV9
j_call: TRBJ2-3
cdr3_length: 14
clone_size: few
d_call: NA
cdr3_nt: TGTGCCTGCAGCGTTATAGGGGGCACAGATACGCAGTATTTT
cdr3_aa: CACSVIGGTDTQYF

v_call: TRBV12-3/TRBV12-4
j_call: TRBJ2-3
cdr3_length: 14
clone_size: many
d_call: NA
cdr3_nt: TGTGCCAGCAGCTTGGGACTGGGCACAGATACGCAGTATTTT
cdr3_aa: CASSLGLGTDTQYF

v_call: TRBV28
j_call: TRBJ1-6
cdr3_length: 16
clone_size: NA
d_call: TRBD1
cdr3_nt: TGTGCCAGCAGTTTGTTTGGCAGGGGGCCGAATTCACCCCTCCACTTT
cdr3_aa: CASSLFGRGPNSPLHF

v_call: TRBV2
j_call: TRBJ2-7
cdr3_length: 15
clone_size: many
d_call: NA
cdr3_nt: TGTGCCAGCATCCGACCGGGGTCCTCGCTCTACGAGCAGTACTTC
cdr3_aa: CASIRPGSSLYEQYF

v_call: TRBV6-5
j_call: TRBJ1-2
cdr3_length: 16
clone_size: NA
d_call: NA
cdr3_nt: TGTGCCAGCAGTTCAGGAGGGACGTTATGGGACTATGGCTACACCTTC
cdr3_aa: CASSSGGTLWDYGYTF

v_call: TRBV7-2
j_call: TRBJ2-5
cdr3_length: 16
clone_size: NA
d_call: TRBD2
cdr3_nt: TGTGCCAGCAGCCAACGTAGTACTAGCGGCCAAGAGACCCAGTACTTC
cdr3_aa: CASSQRSTSGQETQYF

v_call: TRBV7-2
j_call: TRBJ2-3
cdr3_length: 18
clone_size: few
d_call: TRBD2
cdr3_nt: TGTGCCAGCAGAAACCAAGGTTTAGCGGGGGGGAACACAGATACGCAGTATTTT
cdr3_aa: CASRNQGLAGGNTDTQYF

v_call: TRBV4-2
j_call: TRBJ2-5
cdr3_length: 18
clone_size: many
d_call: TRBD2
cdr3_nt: TGTGCCAGCAGCCACCCCGCGGGGACTAGCGGGGGGGGAGAGACCCAGTACTTC
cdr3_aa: CASSHPAGTSGGGETQYF

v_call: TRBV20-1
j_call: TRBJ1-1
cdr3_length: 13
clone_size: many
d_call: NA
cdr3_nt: TGCAGTGCTCCTCAGGGGAGTCGCACTGAAGCTTTCTTT
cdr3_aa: CSAPQGSRTEAFF

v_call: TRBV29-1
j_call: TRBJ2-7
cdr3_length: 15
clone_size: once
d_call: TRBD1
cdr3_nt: TGCAGCGTCAGTGGTTCCGGGACAGGGAGTTACGAGCAGTACTTC
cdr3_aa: CSVSGSGTGSYEQYF

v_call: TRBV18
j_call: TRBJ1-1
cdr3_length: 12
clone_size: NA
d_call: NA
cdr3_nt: TGTGCCAGCTCACCTGCTGATAAAGAAGCTTTCTTT
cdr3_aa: CASSPADKEAFF

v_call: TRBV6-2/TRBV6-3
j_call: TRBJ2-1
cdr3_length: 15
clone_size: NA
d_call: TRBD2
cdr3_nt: TGTGCCAGCAGTTCGGAACGGCGGGGGTATGATGAGCAGTTCTTC
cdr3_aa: CASSSERRGYDEQFF

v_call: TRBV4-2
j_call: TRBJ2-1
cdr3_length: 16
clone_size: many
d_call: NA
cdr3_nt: TGTGCCAGCAGCCAAGATCGGCTCAATCGTAACAATGAGCAGTTCTTC
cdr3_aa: CASSQDRLNRNNEQFF

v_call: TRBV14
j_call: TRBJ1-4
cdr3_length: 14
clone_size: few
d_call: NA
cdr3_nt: TGTGCCAGCAGTGTTCAGGGTTGGAATGAAAAACTGTTTTTT
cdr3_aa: CASSVQGWNEKLFF

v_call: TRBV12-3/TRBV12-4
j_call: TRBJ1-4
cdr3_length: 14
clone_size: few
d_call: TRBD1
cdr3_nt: TGTGCCAGCAGTTGGACAGGGCTTAATGAAAAACTGTTTTTT
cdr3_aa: CASSWTGLNEKLFF

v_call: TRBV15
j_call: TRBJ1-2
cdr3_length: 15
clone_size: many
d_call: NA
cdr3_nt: TGTGCCACCAGCAGAGATCTGGAACGTAACTATGGCTACACCTTC
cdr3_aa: CATSRDLERNYGYTF

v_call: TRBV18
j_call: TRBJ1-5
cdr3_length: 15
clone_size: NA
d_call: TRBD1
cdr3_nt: TGTGCCAGCTCAGTTCAGGGGGCCAGCAATCAGCCCCAGCATTTT
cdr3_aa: CASSVQGASNQPQHF

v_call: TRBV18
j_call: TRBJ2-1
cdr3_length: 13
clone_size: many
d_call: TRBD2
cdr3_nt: TGTGCCAGCTCACCGGGACTAGAATTTGAGCAGTTCTTC
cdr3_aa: CASSPGLEFEQFF

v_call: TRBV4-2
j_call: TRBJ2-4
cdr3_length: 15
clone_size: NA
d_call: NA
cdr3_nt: TGTACCAGCAGCCAAGTTAGGCAGGGGAGCTACGGGCAGTACTTC
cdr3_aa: CTSSQVRQGSYGQYF

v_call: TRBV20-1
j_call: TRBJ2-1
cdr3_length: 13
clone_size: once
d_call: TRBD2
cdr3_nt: TGCAGTGCAAGGAGCGGGATCGGCAATGAGCAGTTCTTC
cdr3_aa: CSARSGIGNEQFF

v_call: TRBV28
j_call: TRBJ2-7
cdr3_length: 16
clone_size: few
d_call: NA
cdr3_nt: TGTGCCAGCAGTACTCCAGTAGGGGCCCTTGACTACGAGCAGTACTTC
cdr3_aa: CASSTPVGALDYEQYF

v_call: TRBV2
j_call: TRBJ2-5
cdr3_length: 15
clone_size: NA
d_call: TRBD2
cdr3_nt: TGCGCCAGCAGCGGGACGGGACGGGTTTCGGAGACCCAGTACTTC
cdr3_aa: CASSGTGRVSETQYF

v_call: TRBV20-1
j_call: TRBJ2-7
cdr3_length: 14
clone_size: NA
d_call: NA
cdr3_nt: TGCAGTGCCAGAGATTCGCGACACTCCTACGAGCAGTACTTC
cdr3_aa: CSARDSRHSYEQYF

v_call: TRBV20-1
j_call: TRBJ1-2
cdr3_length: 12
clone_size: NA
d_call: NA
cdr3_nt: TGCAGTGCTACAGAGGTAGGGGGTGGCTACACCTTC
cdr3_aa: CSATEVGGGYTF

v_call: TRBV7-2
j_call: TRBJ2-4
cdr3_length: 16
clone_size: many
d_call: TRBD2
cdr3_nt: TGTGCCAGCAGCTTCGGTCTACGGGGGGGCCGGGGGATTCAGTACTTC
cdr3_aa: CASSFGLRGGRGIQYF

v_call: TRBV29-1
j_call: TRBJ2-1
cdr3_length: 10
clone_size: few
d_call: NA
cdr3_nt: TGCAGCGCGGAGAATGGAGGGCAGTTCTTC
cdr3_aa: CSAENGGQFF

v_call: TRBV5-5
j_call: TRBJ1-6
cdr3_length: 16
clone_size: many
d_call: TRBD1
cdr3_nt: TGTGCCAGCAGCTTGGGACCGGGACAGAATAATTCACCCCTCCACTTT
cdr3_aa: CASSLGPGQNNSPLHF

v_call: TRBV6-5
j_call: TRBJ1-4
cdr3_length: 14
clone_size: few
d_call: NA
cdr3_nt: TGTGCCAGCAGTGCCCAGGGTGGGAATGAAAAACTGTTTTTT
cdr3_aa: CASSAQGGNEKLFF

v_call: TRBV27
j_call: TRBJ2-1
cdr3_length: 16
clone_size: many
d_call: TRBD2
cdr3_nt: TGTGCCAGCACCAATATCCGCGGGGGGGCTCTCAATGAGCAGTTCTTC
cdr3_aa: CASTNIRGGALNEQFF

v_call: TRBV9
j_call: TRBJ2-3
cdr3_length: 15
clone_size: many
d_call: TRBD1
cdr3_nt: TGTGCCAGCAGCGCCAGACAGGGGGTAACAGATACGCAGTATTTT
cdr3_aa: CASSARQGVTDTQYF

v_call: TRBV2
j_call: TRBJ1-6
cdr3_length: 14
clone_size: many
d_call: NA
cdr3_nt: TGTGCCAGCAGTGAAGCCGAGGTCATCTCACCCCTCCACTTT
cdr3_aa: CASSEAEVISPLHF

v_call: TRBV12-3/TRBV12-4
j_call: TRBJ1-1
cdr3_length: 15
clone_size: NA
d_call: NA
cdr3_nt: TGTGCCAGCAGTTTCGTCGGGGCCAAGAACACTGAAGCTTTCTTT
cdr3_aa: CASSFVGAKNTEAFF

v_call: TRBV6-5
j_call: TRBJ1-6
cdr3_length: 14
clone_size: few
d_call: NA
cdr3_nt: TGTGCCAGCAAGCAACAGGGTGAAGGTTCACCCCTCCACTTT
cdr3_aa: CASKQQGEGSPLHF

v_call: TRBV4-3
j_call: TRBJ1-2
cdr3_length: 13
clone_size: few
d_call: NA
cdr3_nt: TGTGCCAGCAGCCAGGACGCTGGATATGGCTACACCTTC
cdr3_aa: CASSQDAGYGYTF